The 9 T cell receptor beta chains given below trace back to one sample, sequenced in a study of T cells after posttransplantation cyclophosphamide. The assay was immunoSEQ multiplex PCR, and TCRdb's table has in-frame clones only and misses some. This table has fewer than 60,000 clones, 94% appearing once. Sequences were obtained from PBMCs. The receptors here all came from a woman in her twenties or thirties in good health and a related stem cell transplant donor.

V gene TRBV4-3 combines with J gene TRBJ2-7; D is possibly TRBD1 (6 bases). V was cut by 0 bases and J by 2 bases, with 11 bases left in between. The germline gives CDR1 LGHNA, CDR2 YSLEER. The CDR3 is made up of 15 amino acids. Here the CDR3 DNA reads TGCGCCAGCAGCCAAGAAGGGCAGGGGACCTACGAGCAGTACTTC. It encodes CASSQEGQGTYEQYF.

The genes are TRBV15 and TRBJ1-4; weak D call: TRBD1 (5 bases). Germline V gene lookup returns CDR1 LNHNV and CDR2 YYDKDF (reference sequence). V was cut by 6 bases and J by 7 bases, with 12 bases left in between. The CDR3 covers 13 residues. The DNA for the CDR3 is TGTGCCACCAGTTCGGGGGTCGGTGAAAAACTGTTTTTT. Encoded protein: CATSSGVGEKLFF.

This chain connects TRBV5-8 to TRBJ2-7, with 7 bases that match TRBD1. This CDR3 comprises 15 residues. Per germline, CDR1 SGHTS and CDR2 YDEGEE. Trimming cost V 1 base and J 2 bases; bases outside gene matches: 6. CDR3 DNA: TGTGCCAGCAGCTTGAACGGGCAGGGGGCCTACGAGCAGTACTTC. Encoded protein: CASSLNGQGAYEQYF.

CDR3 bases: TGTGCCAGCAGCAAAGAGGATAGCGGGGGGGAAAGCACAGATACGCAGTATTTT. Amino acids: CASSKEDSGGESTDTQYF. The chain uses TRBV21-1 and TRBJ2-3; the table's D call TRBD2 went unverified against the DNA. TRBV21-1 is deemed a pseudogene. The CDR3 contains 18 residues.

This chain joins TRBV5-1 and TRBJ2-3, with TRBD1 matching 7 bases. Germline V gives CDR1 SGHRS, CDR2 YFSETQ. V trimming: 0 bases; J trimming: 3 bases; junction bases outside the gene matches: 4. The CDR3 is made up of 15 amino acids. The DNA of the CDR3 is TGCGCCAGCAGCTTGGGACAGGGAGTTACAGATACGCAGTATTTT. Translating it yields CASSLGQGVTDTQYF.

This sequence joins TRBV28 and TRBJ1-1; 9 bases fit TRBD1. CDR3 length equals 16 residues. Germline V gene data show CDR1 as MDHEN and CDR2 as SYDVKM. The V segment lost 7 bases and the J segment 5 bases; nucleotides outside the gene matches: 14. CDR3: CASTPGRGQGGTEAFF. The CDR3, as DNA: TGTGCCAGCACCCCCGGGAGGGGACAGGGAGGAACTGAAGCTTTCTTT.

The chain carries TRBV4-1 and TRBJ2-2; 10 bases align to TRBD2. Per the germline V gene, CDR1 is MGHRA and CDR2 is YSYEKL. This CDR3 is built from 16 residues. V was clipped by 6 bases and J by 4 bases; unmatched bases: 8. The CDR3 protein is CASSLIASGGTGELFF. CDR3 nucleotides: TGCGCCAGCAGTCTGATTGCTAGCGGGGGCACCGGGGAGCTGTTTTTT.

The V call is TRBV4-2, the J call TRBJ1-2, with 9 bases lining up with TRBD1. The CDR3 length is 17 residues. Trimming took 0 bases from V and 1 from J; bases not matched to a gene: 6. Germline V gene data show CDR1 as LGHNA and CDR2 as YNFKEQ. In DNA, the CDR3 is TGTGCCAGCAGCCAAGAAAGGGACAGGGAGTATAACTATGGCTACACCTTC. Amino acid sequence: CASSQERDREYNYGYTF.

This chain joins TRBV6-5 and TRBJ2-2, with TRBD1 matching over 8 bases. Per germline, CDR1 MNHEY and CDR2 SVGAGI. This CDR3 comprises 15 residues. The ends lost 6 bases at V and 5 bases at J; junction bases unmatched: 8. DNA for the CDR3: TGTGCCAGCAGGCGATACAGGGGGAGGACCGGGGAGCTGTTTTTT. This translates into CASRRYRGRTGELFF.